One and the same sample provided the 20 T cell receptor beta chains below, sequenced in a study of shared T cell receptors in the human thymus. The table came from immunoSEQ multiplex PCR; TCRdb's copy has only in-frame clones and leaves some out. The data show about 380,000 clones, with approximately 95% seen just once and approximately 0.02% held by the top ten. Sequenced sample: thymocytes. The receptors here all came from a human donor.

This rearrangement joins TRBV27 to TRBJ2-7; the match to TRBD1 covers 7 bases. The CDR3 is 16 amino acids. Germline V gene lookup returns CDR1 MNHEY and CDR2 SMNVEV (reference sequence). V lost 6 bases and J lost 2; bases outside the gene matches: 13. CDR3 nucleotides: TGTGCCAGCAGGCACCCCAGGAGACAGGGTACCTACGAGCAGTACTTC. Residues: CASRHPRRQGTYEQYF.

The chain joins TRBV5-1 to TRBJ2-6; D uncertain. The V end lost 2 bases, the J end lost 0 bases, and 6 bases lay between the germline ends. The CDR3 runs 15 residues. Germline V gene lookup returns CDR1 SGHRS and CDR2 YFSETQ. In DNA, the CDR3 is TGCGCCAGCAGCTTCCGGAGCTCTGGGGCCAACGTCCTGACTTTC. Its translation is CASSFRSSGANVLTF.

The rearrangement joins TRBV10-2 to TRBJ2-5, with D possibly matching TRBD2 (5 bases). Trimming shortened V by 8 bases and J by 4 bases, and 20 bases separated the two germline ends. Germline values: CDR1 WSHSY, CDR2 SAAADI. The CDR3 loop spans 15 amino acids. The CDR3 region has the DNA TGCGCCAGCGCCCGGCGGGTCCGACGGGCAGAGACCCAGTACTTC. It yields the protein CASARRVRRAETQYF.

This clone appeared once. The chain employs TRBV29-1 and TRBJ1-1; 8 nucleotides align to TRBD1. The V gene's germline CDR1 is SQVTM and CDR2 ANQGSEA. V lost 7 bases to trimming and J lost 1 base; unmatched junction nucleotides: 8. CDR3 size: 14 residues. The chain's CDR3 is CSGWTGPRNTEAFF. The CDR3 DNA is TGCAGCGGGTGGACAGGGCCAAGGAACACTGAAGCTTTCTTT.

This chain links TRBV6-5 with TRBJ2-7; D tentatively fits TRBD1 or TRBD2 (6 bases each). Trimming took off 6 bases at V and 2 bases at J, with 14 bases between the two ends. The CDR3 has 14 amino acids. CDR1 and CDR2 from the germline V gene are MNHEY and SVGAGI. CDR3 nucleotide sequence: TGTGCCAGCAGCCCCAGGGGACTTGCCTACGAGCAGTACTTC. Translating gives CASSPRGLAYEQYF.

V usage is TRBV19 and J usage is TRBJ1-5; no clear D gene. Germline values: CDR1 LNHDA, CDR2 SQIVND (reference sequence). The V and J ends lost 3 bases and 6 bases respectively, with 6 bases between them. The CDR3 is 12 residues long. Here the CDR3 reads CASSIFGQPQHF. CDR3 DNA: TGTGCCAGTAGTATCTTTGGTCAGCCCCAGCATTTT.

The chain links TRBV19 to TRBJ2-3, with TRBD2 as a possible D gene (5 bases). The V and J ends lost 5 bases and 4 bases respectively, with 10 bases between them. The length of the CDR3 is 13 residues. Germline V gives CDR1 LNHDA, CDR2 SQIVND (reference sequence). This CDR3 is CASSFRDSDTQYF. The DNA of the CDR3 is TGTGCCAGTAGTTTCCGGGATTCAGATACGCAGTATTTT.

The V gene is TRBV7-2, the J gene TRBJ1-4, with D perhaps matching TRBD1 (6 bases). The V gene lost 5 bases and the J gene lost 5 bases, with 12 bases spanning the gap. This CDR3 is built from 14 residues. CDR1 and CDR2 from the germline V gene are SGHTA and FQGNSA. The DNA for the CDR3 is TGTGCCAGCAGCCAAGGACAGCCGAATGAAAAACTGTTTTTT. This translates into CASSQGQPNEKLFF. The complete variable domain, with remaining parts taken from reference TRBV7-2 and TRBJ1-4, reads GAGVSQSPSNKVTEKGKDVELRCDPISGHTALYWYRQSLGQGLEFLIYFQGNSAPDKSGLPSDRFSAERTGGSVSTLTIQRTQQEDSAVYLCASSQGQPNEKLFFGSGTQLSVL.

The rearrangement uses TRBV7-8 and TRBJ2-7; D remains ambiguous. The V end lost 0 bases, the J end lost 4 bases, and 10 bases lay between the germline ends. The V gene's germline CDR1 is SGHVS and CDR2 FQNEAQ. The CDR3 is 14 amino acids. The CDR3 DNA sequence: TGTGCCAGCAGCTTAGCCCTGAATCGGTACGAGCAGTACTTC. Its translation: CASSLALNRYEQYF.

The rearrangement links TRBV11-2 to TRBJ2-1; 7 nucleotides align to TRBD2. Germline-derived CDR1 and CDR2 are SGHAT and FQNNGV. The CDR3 loop spans 18 amino acids. V trimming: 0 bases; J trimming: 2 bases; junction bases outside the gene matches: 10. The CDR3 spells CASSLDLVVAGPYNEQFF. The CDR3 DNA follows: TGTGCCAGCAGCTTAGATCTTGTAGTAGCGGGCCCCTACAATGAGCAGTTCTTC. The variable domain in full, completed from reference TRBV11-2 and TRBJ2-1, reads EAGVAQSPRYKIIEKRQSVAFWCNPISGHATLYWYQQILGQGPKLLIQFQNNGVVDDSQLPKDRFSAERLKGVDSTLKIQPAKLEDSAVYLCASSLDLVVAGPYNEQFFGPGTRLTVL.

V usage is TRBV5-4 and J usage is TRBJ1-1, with TRBD1 matching over 8 bases. The CDR3 extends over 16 amino acids. The V gene's germline CDR1 is SGHNT and CDR2 YYREEE (reference sequence). V lost 2 bases and J lost 1; bases outside the gene matches: 7. The CDR3 DNA reads TGTGCCAGCAGCTTCCTGACTGGACAGGGGAACACTGAAGCTTTCTTT. Translating it yields CASSFLTGQGNTEAFF.

This chain connects TRBV7-9 to TRBJ1-1; TRBD1 might be the D (6 bases). The V end was cut by 1 base, the J end by 1 base, with 16 bases between. Germline V CDR1 and CDR2: SEHNR, FQNEAQ (reference sequence). This CDR3 is built from 17 residues. The CDR3 DNA reads TGTGCCAGCAGCTTAGGAGTGGGGGCAGGTCCGAACACTGAAGCTTTCTTT. Translating it yields CASSLGVGAGPNTEAFF.

Comment on this clone: The junction and the germline gene differ at one end; a read error may be behind it. The chain uses TRBV7-9 and TRBJ1-1; D uncertain. CDR3 length: 11 residues. CDR1 is SEHNR, CDR2 FQNEAQ, per germline (reference sequence). In DNA, the CDR3 is TGTGCCAGCAGCTTTGATCTCCGCCAGGTCTTT. This translates into CASSFDLRQVF.

The chain couples TRBV14 to TRBJ1-4; D is unresolved. The CDR3 has 13 amino acids. Per the germline V gene, CDR1 is SGHDN and CDR2 is FVKESK. The V and J ends lost 10 bases and 7 bases respectively, with 16 bases between them. The CDR3: CATPPEGCEKLFF. In nucleotides, the CDR3 is TGTGCCACCCCACCGGAGGGTTGTGAAAAACTGTTTTTT. Filled out from reference TRBV14 and TRBJ1-4, the complete variable domain reads EAGVTQFPSHSVIEKGQTVTLRCDPISGHDNLYWYRRVMGKEIKFLLHFVKESKQDESGMPNNRFLAERTGGTYSTLKVQPAELEDSGVYFCATPPEGCEKLFFGSGTQLSVL.

This chain connects TRBV5-1 to TRBJ2-7; TRBD2 aligns across 8 bases. The CDR3 runs 15 residues. The germline V gene has CDR1 SGHRS and CDR2 YFSETQ. V lost 4 bases to trimming and J lost 2 bases; unmatched junction nucleotides: 8. For the CDR3, the DNA is TGCGCCAGCAGCCTATATTTAGCGGGAACCTACGAGCAGTACTTC. This sequence encodes CASSLYLAGTYEQYF. Using reference TRBV5-1 and TRBJ2-7 for the parts outside the CDR3, the full variable domain is KAGVTQTPRYLIKTRGQQVTLSCSPISGHRSVSWYQQTPGQGLQFLFEYFSETQRNKGNFPGRFSGRQFSNSRSEMNVSTLELGDSALYLCASSLYLAGTYEQYFGPGTRLTVT.

This chain uses TRBV7-9 with TRBJ2-3; the D gene is possibly TRBD2 (5 bases). The V gene lost 1 base and the J gene lost 2 bases, with 13 bases spanning the gap. CDR1 is SEHNR, CDR2 FQNEAQ, per germline (reference sequence). This CDR3 contains 16 residues. This CDR3 reads CASSLGTAEFTDTQYF. The DNA for the CDR3 is TGTGCCAGCAGCTTAGGTACAGCGGAATTCACAGATACGCAGTATTTT.

V usage is TRBV11-2 and J usage is TRBJ1-4; D perhaps matches TRBD1 (5 bases). This CDR3 is built from 16 residues. CDR1 SGHAT and CDR2 FQNNGV come from the germline V gene. The V end lost 6 bases, the J end lost 7 bases, and 21 bases lay between the germline ends. The CDR3 reads CASSKFRAGLSEKLFF. In nucleotides, the CDR3 is TGTGCCAGCAGTAAATTCCGGGCAGGGCTATCTGAAAAACTGTTTTTT.

The DNA of the CDR3 is TGTGCCAGCAGATCTTTAGACAGGGACGAGCAGTACTTC. Translating it yields CASRSLDRDEQYF. The chain links TRBV6-5 to TRBJ2-7; 7 positions agree with TRBD1. CDR3 length equals 13 residues. CDR1 is MNHEY, CDR2 SVGAGI, per germline. The J segment lost 5 bases and the V segment lost 6 bases, leaving 7 bases of the junction unmatched.

Here the CDR3 reads CASSQDSNHGSDNEQFF. The DNA of the CDR3 is TGTGCCAGCAGCCAAGATTCTAACCACGGAAGCGACAATGAGCAGTTCTTC. V gene TRBV14 combines with J gene TRBJ2-1; D remains ambiguous. The CDR3 runs 17 residues. Germline values: CDR1 SGHDN, CDR2 FVKESK. Trimming took 0 bases from V and 5 from J, leaving 17 bases between them.

The J gene is TRBJ1-3, the V gene TRBV9; 9 bases are shared with TRBD1. The V gene end was trimmed by 3 bases and the J gene end by 7 bases; junction bases not matched to a gene: 11. This CDR3 contains 16 residues. Germline loops: CDR1 SGDLS, CDR2 YYNGEE. CDR3 DNA sequence: TGTGCCAGCAGCGCCGGAGAGGGACAGGGCCGGAACACCATATATTTT. As protein: CASSAGEGQGRNTIYF.